Sequencing of this T cell receptor beta chain was carried out in a study of blood T cell repertoires in COVID-19 (dated by TCRdb to the early 2020s). With respect to the entire study: Collaborator samples came from the United States, Italy and Spain and covered acute and convalescent phases of COVID-19. The material from the prospective study consisted of cDNA or gDNA derived from T cells, B-cell-depleted T cells, or PBMCs. Subjects who had been exposed to COVID-19, were actively infected with it, or had recovered from it provided the deeply sampled blood TCRbeta repertoires that made up the dataset. The repertoires were released in a freely available public database intended as a resource for research on the immune response to SARS-CoV-2. The samples were drawn from two sources: the first 160 participants of the ongoing ImmuneRACE study, and fewer than 1,500 subjects contributed by 6 global collaborators. The sample metadata nearly always contained a de-identified subject ID, COVID-19 status, age in years and sex. Where available, HLA class I and class II types were taken from metadata supplied by the sample provider and were not determined by assay-based typing. Overall results and qualifications from the work: The quantity of clinical and demographic metadata differed by source and by participant and was supplied without curation.

On this clone itself: Its recognized antigen is unknown. No clone much larger than this one lies a single base away; base qualities are absent.

Participants in the prospective study were enrolled through a virtual design, were aged about 18 to 90 years, and lived in 24 United States geographic areas. In the prospective study, participants were assigned to cohorts based on the clinical history participants reported in a screening survey and a study questionnaire. For ImmuneRACE Cohort 3, a participant was defined as recovered based on two consecutive negative NP/OP PCR tests, clearance by a healthcare professional, or resolution of symptoms. Mobile phlebotomists in the prospective study collected whole blood, serum and a nasopharyngeal or oropharyngeal swab from every participant. Participants in the prospective study had the option to provide additional blood draws and questionnaires over a 2-month period. Before DNA extraction, prospective study blood samples were shipped either frozen or at room temperature. The CDR3 sequence holds 15 residues, the cysteine and phenylalanine included. Solely the CDR3 DNA is kept, with 45 bases framed from the first base. Looking up the germline V gene yields CDR1 ENHRY and CDR2 SYGVKD. Deletion took 6 bases off V and 1 base off J, with a span of 15 bases between the germline ends.

The immunoSEQ Assay, a bias-controlled multiplex PCR, was used to amplify TCRbeta CDR3 regions from genomic DNA. In the source study's methods: Nucleated cell counts per sample were estimated from amplification of reference gene primers within the assay. To quantify the absolute abundance of each unique TCRbeta CDR3 rearrangement, sequence reads were collapsed and filtered. For each sample, productive Simpson clonality was calculated as the square root of Simpson's diversity index across productive rearrangements. TCRdb's version of the immuneACCESS table is confined to in-frame rearrangements and falls short of the full clone set. An unresolved V gene accounts for under half of the shortfall where checked; the remainder is of unknown origin. V, J and clone size are taken as reported in that table, and D and trimming were inferred from the DNA itself. The sample profile shows more than 300,000 clones; 85% to 90% of them were found once. Clones ranked in the top ten supply less than 9.5% of the sample.

The receptor's source is a woman aged 25-40 years who had recovered from COVID-19. The sample taken for sequencing was PBMCs or T cells enriched from blood (not recorded which). Recombination linked TRBV10-3 to TRBJ1-1, with an unclear D gene assignment. The DNA is as follows: TGTGCCATCAGGGACCTACGGGGAGCGAACACTGAAGCTTTCTTT. Its translation reads: CAIRDLRGANTEAFF.